This passage covers 2 T cell receptor beta chains from one sample sequenced in a study of T cell changes during pregnancy in multiple sclerosis (dated 2019 in TCRdb). Library prep was done by the immunoSEQ multiplex PCR assay. Drawn from immuneACCESS, this table holds only the in-frame rearrangements with V and J called that TCRdb kept. Clones are partly lost; checked studies trace under half to an unresolved V gene and leave the rest unexplained. This sample lists around 58,000 clones; roughly 90% were detected once. Together, the top ten hold about 0.88% of the sample. The sequencing used peripheral blood, collected before pregnancy. The origin of the receptors is a female donor with multiple sclerosis, enrolled in a pregnancy study.

The chain uses TRBV15 and TRBJ2-7; perhaps TRBD1 as D (6 bases). Germline V gene lookup returns CDR1 LNHNV and CDR2 YYDKDF (reference sequence). V dropped 0 bases and J dropped 2 bases, with 8 bases sitting between them. The CDR3 is made up of 14 amino acids. The CDR3 here is CATSRDQGPYEQYF. The CDR3 bases are TGTGCCACCAGCAGAGATCAGGGGCCCTACGAGCAGTACTTC.

The gene calls are TRBV4-3 and TRBJ1-4; no reliable D call. Germline V lookup: CDR1 LGHNA, CDR2 YSLEER. V was pared by 0 bases and J by 8 bases, with 16 bases between. The CDR3 totals 16 residues. DNA of the CDR3: TGCGCCAGCAGCCAAGACTTACGCAGGTTTGAGGAAAAACTGTTTTTT. It is translated as CASSQDLRRFEEKLFF.